This entry describes one T cell receptor (beta chain). As yet, its antigen is unknown. TCRdb analysed the reads with MiXCR anew, one entry per CDR3 protein. The sample has 340,000 or so distinct CDR3 sequences, roughly 25% seen once; the top ten hold roughly 13%. The sample is drawn from a study of T cell repertoires in cytomegalovirus infection. Deletions cut 5 bases from V and 3 bases from J, with 8 bases between. This CDR3 contains 13 residues. CDR1 is SGHAT and CDR2 is FQNNGV in the germline V gene. The study's findings and limits: Clonotype analysis showed dominance of the ex vivo response by HLA-C-restricted CMV-specific TCR beta clonotypes. Carriage of CMV together with the relevant HLA was identifiable through cumulative public TCR beta family frequency.

The material was cultured PBMCs, obtained from culture after CMV antigen stimulation. The chain recombines TRBV11-2 with TRBJ2-4; no clear D gene. This sequence originates from a human donor in good health (CMV status not recorded). Some clones in this sample may be carry-over from other donors' samples. The chain's CDR3 is CASSPGFKNIQYF. For the CDR3, the DNA is TGTGCCAGCAGCCCCGGGTTCAAAAACATTCAGTACTTC.